Below are 3 T cell receptor beta chains sequenced from a single sample in a study of blood T cell dynamics during melanoma immunotherapy. Described time point: pre-treatment baseline. The data were produced by immunoSEQ multiplex PCR, yet TCRdb's version contains in-frame clones alone and is incomplete. The sample shows 15,000 to 20,000 clones, roughly nine tenths of them seen only once. The input for sequencing was blood, taken from a patient treated with checkpoint blockade. The receptors were sampled from a human donor with melanoma.

The V call is TRBV7-9, the J call TRBJ1-1, with no clear D. The V end lost 1 base, the J end lost 7 bases, and 4 bases lay between the germline ends. The germline gives CDR1 SEHNR, CDR2 FQNEAQ (reference sequence). CDR3 length: 11 residues. CDR3 nucleotides: TGTGCCAGCAGCTTAGGGTTTGAAGCTTTCTTT. It specifies CASSLGFEAFF. Looking up the rest from reference TRBV7-9 and TRBJ1-1 gives the full variable domain: DTGVSQNPRHKITKRGQNVTFRCDPISEHNRLYWYRQTLGQGPEFLTYFQNEAQLEKSRLLSDRFSAERPKGSFSTLEIQRTEQGDSAMYLCASSLGFEAFFGQGTRLTVV.

The chain links TRBV11-2 to TRBJ1-2; TRBD1 is a possible D gene (6 bases). The CDR3 spans 15 residues. The V end lost 5 bases, the J end lost 0 bases, and 13 bases lay between the germline ends. Germline V gene data show CDR1 as SGHAT and CDR2 as FQNNGV. The CDR3 sequence: CASSPRDTTNYGYTF. The DNA of the CDR3 is TGTGCCAGCAGCCCCCGGGACACCACTAACTATGGCTACACCTTC. Based on the CDR3 plus reference TRBV11-2 and TRBJ1-2, the full variable domain is EAGVAQSPRYKIIEKRQSVAFWCNPISGHATLYWYQQILGQGPKLLIQFQNNGVVDDSQLPKDRFSAERLKGVDSTLKIQPAKLEDSAVYLCASSPRDTTNYGYTFGSGTRLTVV.

The V call is TRBV7-6, the J call TRBJ1-1; 10 bases line up with TRBD1. Germline V lookup: CDR1 SGHVS, CDR2 FNYEAQ. CDR3 length: 13 amino acids. With V trimmed by 4 bases and J by 11 bases, 7 bases remained unmatched. CDR3 in DNA: TGTGCCAGCAGCTCGGGACAGGGGATGATGGCTTTCTTT. Protein: CASSSGQGMMAFF. Drawing the rest from reference TRBV7-6 and TRBJ1-1, the complete variable domain is GAGVSQSPRYKVTKRGQDVALRCDPISGHVSLYWYRQALGQGPEFLTYFNYEAQQDKSGLPNDRFSAERPEGSISTLTIQRTEQRDSAMYRCASSSGQGMMAFFGQGTRLTVV.